This T cell receptor (beta chain) came from a study of cytomegalovirus exposure and HLA in healthy donors. Study results and limitations: The majority of TCR sequences were rare, yet some public TCRs appeared in many donors.

The donors formed part of the roughly 120-subject validation cohort, distinct from the roughly 730-subject first cohort. Repertoires were generated with immunoSEQ multiplex PCR, while TCRdb's copy carries only in-frame clones and drops some. The table records more than 95,000 clones, around 86% of them present only once. The CDR3 runs to 17 residues. Germline CDR1 reads GTSNPN; CDR2 reads SVGIG (reference sequence). V was trimmed by 3 bases and J by 0 bases, leaving 18 bases between them. The table lists this clone with a count of one. The target antigen is unknown. The chain carries TRBV30 and TRBJ2-4, with a possible D match to TRBD1 (6 bases). The receptor's source is a man aged 18 to 30 in good health and CMV-seronegative. The sequencing input was PBMCs. This CDR3 reads CAWSARTVQLAKNIQYF. CDR3 coding DNA: TGTGCCTGGAGCGCCCGGACAGTCCAACTAGCCAAAAACATTCAGTACTTC.